This T cell receptor beta chain was recorded in a study of blood T cells in healthy people across ages. The study's findings and limits: A greater number of naive CD4+ cells and higher diversity distinguished long-lived donors from aged donors. The study could not conclusively compare naive and antigen-experienced cells, given its unsorted PBMCs.

A remark on this clonotype: The target antigen is unknown.

A sample-barcoded 5' primer and a J-beta primer mix were used in a second PCR of roughly 7 to 11 cycles. TCRdb ran MiXCR on the 5' RACE reads and lists one entry per CDR3 protein. The sample has over 500,000 distinct CDR3 sequences, about a quarter seen once. The junction had 6 bases not matched to a gene; V was cut back by 2 bases and J by 2 bases. The germline V gene encodes CDR1 SEHNR and CDR2 FQNEAQ (reference sequence). CDR3 length: 16 residues. In addition, the sample was reused for a study of T cells of mothers and their children. Turning to that study: Every mother supplied over 9.5 million TCR beta CDR3 reads and every child a few million. Relative to unrelated pairs, biologically related mother-child dyads exhibited marginally greater, non-significant overlap.

The TCR was taken from a boy younger than 10 in good health. The material sequenced was blood. The rearrangement joins TRBV7-9 to TRBJ2-1; the match to TRBD2 covers 7 bases. The CDR3 sequence: CASSLNGRRTYNEQFF. CDR3 DNA sequence: TGTGCCAGCAGCTTAAACGGGAGGAGGACCTACAATGAGCAGTTCTTC.